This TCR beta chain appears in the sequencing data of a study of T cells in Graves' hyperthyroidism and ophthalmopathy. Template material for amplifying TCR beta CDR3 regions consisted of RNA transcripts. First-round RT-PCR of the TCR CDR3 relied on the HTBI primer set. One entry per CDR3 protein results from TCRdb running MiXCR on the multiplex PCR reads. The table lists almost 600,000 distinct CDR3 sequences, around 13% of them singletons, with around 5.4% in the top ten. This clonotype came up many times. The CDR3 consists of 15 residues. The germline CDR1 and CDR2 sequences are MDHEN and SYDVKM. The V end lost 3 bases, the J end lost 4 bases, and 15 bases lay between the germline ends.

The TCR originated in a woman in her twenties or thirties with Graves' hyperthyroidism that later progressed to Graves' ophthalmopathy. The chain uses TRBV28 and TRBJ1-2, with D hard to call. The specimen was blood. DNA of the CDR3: TGTGCCAGCAGTTTTACCGCCCAGAGGGCCTATGGCTACACCTTC. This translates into CASSFTAQRAYGYTF.